These 27 T cell receptor beta chains originate from one sample sequenced in a study of response to subunit inactivated influenza vaccine. TCRdb re-called the RT-PCR reads with MiXCR, one entry per CDR3 protein. Of around 570,000 distinct CDR3 sequences in the sample, roughly 10% were seen once. In addition, the sample was reused for a study of T cells expressing NK-cell markers. This second report adds: Template switching by 5'RACE with UMIs generated the TCR beta cDNA.

Material: PBMCs from blood, obtained on the day of vaccination. The receptors were sampled from a man aged 50-60 years who received an inactivated influenza vaccine.

The J gene is TRBJ2-5, the V gene TRBV6-2 or TRBV6-3; 9 bases align to TRBD1. This CDR3 has 16 residues. In germline, CDR1 is MNHEY, CDR2 SVGEGT. V was clipped by 0 bases and J by 5 bases; unmatched bases: 7. CDR3 sequence reads: CASSYSDRGWMETQYF. The CDR3 nucleotides read TGTGCCAGCAGTTACTCGGACAGGGGTTGGATGGAGACCCAGTACTTC.

This clonotype was seen a few times. The chain couples TRBV4-3 to TRBJ2-7, with a tentative D call TRBD1 (6 bases). The V end lost 3 bases, the J end lost 4 bases, and 13 bases lay between the germline ends. CDR1 is LGHNA, CDR2 YSLEER, per germline. The CDR3 sequence is 14 residues long. CDR3 nucleotides: TGCGCCAGCAGCCAGGAACGACAGGATTACGAGCAGTACTTC. It yields the protein CASSQERQDYEQYF.

The chain carries TRBV6-5 and TRBJ2-7, with TRBD1 identical over 7 bases. Unmatched junction bases numbered 10, after V lost 0 bases and J lost 2 bases. Germline CDR1 reads MNHEY; CDR2 reads SVGAGI. This CDR3 spans 17 amino acids. The CDR3 loop is CASSYSGRLDRAYEQYF. CDR3 DNA sequence: TGTGCCAGCAGTTACTCGGGTCGCCTTGACAGGGCCTACGAGCAGTACTTC.

The rearrangement links TRBV4-3 to TRBJ1-4; no firm D call. The CDR3 is made up of 15 amino acids. V gave up 1 base and J gave up 7 bases, with 13 bases separating them. Germline V gene lookup returns CDR1 LGHNA and CDR2 YSLEER. The CDR3 region is CASSQGPSVGEKLFF. The CDR3 DNA sequence: TGCGCCAGCAGCCAAGGGCCCTCGGTCGGTGAAAAACTGTTTTTT.

A few counts support this clonotype. CDR3 sequence (DNA): TGTGCCAGCAGCGTGCCGACCGCCCGCTCCTACAATGAGCAGTTCTTC. Translating it yields CASSVPTARSYNEQFF. This chain connects TRBV7-2 to TRBJ2-1; D remains unclear. Germline assignment: CDR1 SGHTA and CDR2 FQGNSA. This CDR3 is 16 amino acids long. Trimming removed 5 bases at V and 0 bases at J, with 14 bases between. Full variable domain (remainder filled in from reference TRBV7-2 and TRBJ2-1): GAGVSQSPSNKVTEKGKDVELRCDPISGHTALYWYRQSLGQGLEFLIYFQGNSAPDKSGLPSDRFSAERTGGSVSTLTIQRTQQEDSAVYLCASSVPTARSYNEQFFGPGTRLTVL.

V usage is TRBV10-3 and J usage is TRBJ2-3; D unresolved. The CDR3 has 13 residues. The germline CDR1 and CDR2 sequences are ENHRY and SYGVKD. V lost 5 bases and J 3 bases, leaving 9 bases between the germline ends. CDR3 in amino acids: CAISLAGTDTQYF. CDR3 DNA sequence: TGTGCCATCAGTCTTGCAGGAACAGATACGCAGTATTTT.

This clonotype was seen repeatedly, ten times or more. The chain is built from TRBV6-5 and TRBJ2-3, with TRBD2 identical over 15 bases. Germline trimming cut 1 base from V and 7 bases from J; bases unmatched to any gene: 6. Germline loops: CDR1 MNHEY, CDR2 SVGAGI. The CDR3 sequence is 17 residues long. Here the CDR3 reads CASSYYGLAGGPYTQYF. The DNA for the CDR3 is TGTGCCAGCAGTTACTACGGACTAGCGGGGGGGCCATATACGCAGTATTTT.

The J gene is TRBJ2-5, the V gene TRBV11-1; D gene uncertain. CDR3 length equals 15 residues. Trimming removed 1 base from V and 1 base from J, with 10 bases in between. Germline CDR1 SGHAT, CDR2 FQDESV (reference sequence). The CDR3: CASSLGRRIQETQYF. CDR3 DNA sequence: TGTGCCAGCAGCTTAGGCCGGCGGATCCAAGAGACCCAGTACTTC. The full variable domain, completed using reference TRBV11-1 and TRBJ2-5, is EAEVAQSPRYKITEKSQAVAFWCDPISGHATLYWYRQILGQGPELLVQFQDESVVDDSQLPKDRFSAERLKGVDSTLKIQPAELGDSAMYLCASSLGRRIQETQYFGPGTRLLVL.

This clonotype was observed a few times. J is TRBJ2-1 and V is TRBV7-2, with D possibly TRBD1 on 6 matching bases. V was clipped by 6 bases and J by 3 bases, with 18 bases between them. There are 16 residues in the CDR3. The germline CDR1 and CDR2 sequences are SGHTA and FQGNSA. CDR3 DNA: TGTGCCAGCAGTCCAGATGTGGGGACACTCTACAATGAGCAGTTCTTC. Amino acids: CASSPDVGTLYNEQFF.

There are a few counts of this clonotype. The rearrangement joins TRBV5-1 to TRBJ1-1, with a possible D match to TRBD1 (5 bases). The CDR3 is 14 residues long. CDR1 is SGHRS, CDR2 YFSETQ, per germline. The germline V and J ends were trimmed by 4 bases and 1 base, with 11 bases remaining between them. The CDR3 loop is CASSAVGGNTEAFF. CDR3 DNA sequence: TGCGCCAGCAGCGCGGTGGGGGGGAACACTGAAGCTTTCTTT.

In this sample, this clonotype turned up many times. This rearrangement joins TRBV6-5 to TRBJ1-5; D not resolved. V gave up 0 bases and J gave up 7 bases, with 13 bases separating them. Germline V lookup: CDR1 MNHEY, CDR2 SVGAGI. The CDR3 is made up of 15 amino acids. CDR3 nucleotides: TGTGCCAGCAGTTACTCGGCACGGTCTAACCAGCCCCAGCATTTT. Translating it yields CASSYSARSNQPQHF.

This chain links TRBV27 with TRBJ1-6; possibly TRBD1 for D (6 bases). Trimming pared 3 bases from V and 5 bases from J, leaving 11 bases between. The CDR3 extends over 15 amino acids. Germline V gives CDR1 MNHEY, CDR2 SMNVEV (reference sequence). The chain's CDR3 is CASSFVTGDNSPLHF. CDR3 sequence (DNA): TGTGCCAGCAGTTTCGTGACAGGCGATAATTCACCCCTCCACTTT.

This clonotype was seen a handful of times. This rearrangement joins TRBV6-1 to TRBJ1-5; 9 nucleotides align to TRBD1. Looked up from germline, CDR1 is MNHNS and CDR2 is SASEGT. The CDR3 is 15 amino acids. V shed 6 bases, J shed 2 bases, and the junction held 5 bases outside the gene matches. Here the CDR3 reads CASRRTGVGNQPQHF. CDR3 coding DNA: TGTGCCAGCAGGCGGACAGGGGTTGGCAATCAGCCCCAGCATTTT.

The V call is TRBV12-3 or TRBV12-4, the J call TRBJ2-7; the match to TRBD1 covers 8 bases. Trimming removed 5 bases from V and 3 bases from J; junction bases left unmatched: 6. The CDR3 totals 14 residues. The CDR3 DNA follows: TGTGCCAGCAGTCCTACAGGGGGACACTACGAGCAGTACTTC. This codes for CASSPTGGHYEQYF.

This clonotype was recorded a few times. The chain employs TRBV20-1 and TRBJ2-3, with 8 bases that match TRBD2. The CDR3 has 13 amino acids. With 4 bases clipped from V and 5 bases from J, the junction kept 5 bases outside the gene matches. Germline V gives CDR1 DFQATT, CDR2 SNEGSKA (reference sequence). For the CDR3, the DNA is TGCAGTGCTACTAGCGGGTCGGTAGATACGCAGTATTTT. It specifies CSATSGSVDTQYF.

This clonotype was found many times. The chain employs TRBV4-2 and TRBJ1-1, with D tentatively TRBD1 (5 bases). V was pared by 1 base and J by 0 bases, with 6 bases between. The CDR3 totals 14 residues. Looked up from germline, CDR1 is LGHNA and CDR2 is YNFKEQ. In DNA form, the CDR3 reads TGTGCCAGCAGCCAAGCGGGGGTGAACACTGAAGCTTTCTTT. This codes for CASSQAGVNTEAFF.

V is TRBV12-3 or TRBV12-4 and J is TRBJ1-4; 7 nucleotides match TRBD1. J lost 8 bases, V lost 3 bases, and 9 bases had no gene match. There are 15 residues in the CDR3. The CDR3 region is CASSFTQGSSEKLFF. For the CDR3, the DNA is TGTGCCAGCAGTTTCACACAGGGGAGTTCGGAAAAACTGTTTTTT.

The chain is built from TRBV11-2 and TRBJ2-1; possible D gene TRBD2, 5 bases. Trimming cost V 7 bases and J 5 bases, with 15 bases left between them. The length of the CDR3 is 14 residues. Germline CDR1 SGHAT, CDR2 FQNNGV. In nucleotides, the CDR3 is TGTGCCAGCACGTCCGCGCTAGCCAACAATGAGCAGTTCTTC. Translated: CASTSALANNEQFF.

The sample holds a few counts of this clonotype. The rearrangement links TRBV20-1 to TRBJ1-2; D remains ambiguous. The V end was cut by 3 bases, the J end by 4 bases, with 6 bases between. This CDR3 region has 11 residues. Germline loops: CDR1 DFQATT, CDR2 SNEGSKA (reference sequence). The CDR3 sequence: CSASDGYGYTF. The CDR3 DNA follows: TGCAGTGCTAGTGACGGCTATGGCTACACCTTC.

In its sample, this clonotype was seen a few times. This chain links TRBV28 with TRBJ2-7, with 7 bases fitting TRBD1. The CDR3 has 14 residues. The J segment lost 3 bases and the V segment lost 6 bases, leaving 8 bases of the junction unmatched. Germline V gene data show CDR1 as MDHEN and CDR2 as SYDVKM. CDR3 sequence: CASRTGTDYYEQYF. In DNA, the CDR3 is TGTGCCAGCAGGACCGGGACAGACTACTACGAGCAGTACTTC. Full variable domain (missing parts from reference TRBV28 and TRBJ2-7): DVKVTQSSRYLVKRTGEKVFLECVQDMDHENMFWYRQDPGLGLRLIYFSYDVKMKEKGDIPEGYSVSREKKERFSLILESASTNQTSMYLCASRTGTDYYEQYFGPGTRLTVT.

This clonotype was detected a few times. The chain recombines TRBV24-1 with TRBJ2-3; tentative D call: TRBD2 (5 bases). V lost 3 bases and J 0 bases, leaving 9 bases between the germline ends. CDR3 length equals 15 residues. Germline V CDR1 and CDR2: KGHDR, SFDVKD. CDR3 sequence: CATSDPRTSTDTQYF. DNA of the CDR3: TGTGCCACCAGTGATCCTCGGACTAGCACAGATACGCAGTATTTT.

This chain uses TRBV10-3 with TRBJ2-2, with 8 nucleotides matching TRBD2. There are 17 residues in the CDR3. Germline trimming cut 0 bases from V and 5 bases from J; bases unmatched to any gene: 8. Germline values: CDR1 ENHRY, CDR2 SYGVKD. CDR3 in DNA: TGTGCCATCAGTGAGTCTACGGGAGGGCCTAGGACCGGGGAGCTGTTTTTT. As protein: CAISESTGGPRTGELFF.

This rearrangement joins TRBV4-2 to TRBJ2-5; 9 bases are a match to TRBD1. The junction had 10 bases not matched to a gene; V was cut back by 1 base and J by 4 bases. This CDR3 has 17 amino acids. Germline CDR1 is LGHNA and CDR2 is YNFKEQ. The CDR3: CASSQVPAGQGRETQYF. DNA for the CDR3: TGTGCCAGCAGCCAAGTCCCCGCGGGACAGGGTCGAGAGACCCAGTACTTC.

V gene TRBV29-1 combines with J gene TRBJ2-7, with 7 bases aligning to TRBD1. The trim removed 7 bases at V and 6 bases at J, leaving 6 bases unmatched. The germline V gene encodes CDR1 SQVTM and CDR2 ANQGSEA. The CDR3 extends over 11 amino acids. CDR3 in amino acids: CSGRQGGEQYF. The CDR3 DNA is TGCAGCGGTCGACAGGGCGGCGAGCAGTACTTC.

The table lists this clonotype with a few counts. V and J are TRBV5-1 and TRBJ2-5; D is unclear. Trimming took off 0 bases at V and 6 bases at J, with 12 bases between the two ends. The CDR3 has 14 amino acids. CDR1 SGHRS and CDR2 YFSETQ come from the germline V gene. As DNA, the CDR3 is TGCGCCAGCAGCTTGGAGGGTAGGGCGAAGACCCAGTACTTC. Translation: CASSLEGRAKTQYF.

Concerning this clonotype: The junction departs from germline at one end; a sequencing error may be responsible. The V and J genes are TRBV7-9 and TRBJ2-1, with D hard to call. Looked up from germline, CDR1 is SEHNR and CDR2 is FQNEAQ (reference sequence). CDR3 length equals 12 residues. CDR3 sequence reads: CASSSQRTIAGF. CDR3 DNA: TGTGCCAGCAGCTCCCAAAGGACCATCGCAGGCTTC.

The chain carries TRBV2 and TRBJ1-2; tentatively, D is TRBD1 (5 bases). The CDR3 has 12 amino acids. Looked up from germline, CDR1 is SNHLY and CDR2 is FYNNEI. The V gene lost 7 bases and the J gene lost 8 bases, with 14 bases spanning the gap. The DNA of the CDR3 is TGTGCCAGCACCAAGGGAGGGGACGGCTACACCTTC. Protein sequence: CASTKGGDGYTF.